The clone carrying this T cell receptor (beta chain) has just a few counts. Recruits, aged roughly 18 to 95 years, lived in 25 or so US areas. Each participant's cohort was designated according to participant-reported clinical history. This record belongs to a study of blood T cell repertoires in COVID-19. The overall study: T cells, B-cell-depleted T cells, or PBMCs supplied cDNA or gDNA.

The protocol was immunoSEQ multiplex PCR, while the TCRdb copy is restricted to in-frame clones and leaves out a portion. Here the sample spans about 140,000 clones, 84% being singletons. The V gene's germline CDR1 is LGHNT and CDR2 FRNRAP. This CDR3 spans 16 amino acids. J gave up 4 bases and V 3 bases, and 5 bases lay outside the gene matches. Sequenced sample: PBMCs or T cells enriched from blood (not recorded which). This chain joins TRBV12-5 and TRBJ2-2, with 10 positions matching TRBD2. The receptor comes from a man aged 40-55 years with acute COVID-19. The CDR3 sequence: CASGFGVAGGTGELFF. CDR3 in DNA: TGTGCTAGTGGTTTCGGGGTAGCGGGAGGCACCGGGGAGCTGTTTTTT. The full variable domain, its missing parts supplied by reference TRBV12-5 and TRBJ2-2, is DARVTQTPRHKVTEMGQEVTMRCQPILGHNTVFWYRQTMMQGLELLAYFRNRAPLDDSGMPKDRFSAEMPDATLATLKIQPSEPRDSAVYFCASGFGVAGGTGELFFGEGSRLTVL.